These 19 T cell receptor beta chains were all obtained from the same sample, sequenced in a study of T cell responses to AZD1222 COVID-19 vaccine. TCRdb's table, derived via immunoSEQ multiplex PCR, lists solely in-frame clones and lacks some. The data show 85,000 to 130,000 clones, 93% seen once. The sequences come from peripheral blood, collected on day 0 of AZD1222 vaccination. These receptors were taken from an adult in good health.

Only one count was recorded for this clone. The chain uses TRBV28 and TRBJ2-7; 7 bases match TRBD1. Trimming removed 5 bases from V and 2 bases from J; junction bases left unmatched: 6. The CDR3 extends over 14 amino acids. Germline V lookup: CDR1 MDHEN, CDR2 SYDVKM. CDR3 coding DNA: TGTGCCAGCAGTAAAGGACAGGTCCCCTACGAGCAGTACTTC. Residues: CASSKGQVPYEQYF.

The chain links TRBV30 to TRBJ2-4, with D perhaps given as TRBD1 or TRBD2 (5 bases each). This CDR3 is 11 amino acids long. Between the trimmed V and J ends, which lost 1 base and 13 bases, there was a span of 11 bases. The germline V gene has CDR1 GTSNPN and CDR2 SVGIG (reference sequence). The CDR3 reads CAWSGGRDQYF. Here the CDR3 DNA reads TGTGCCTGGAGTGGGGGTAGGGACCAGTACTTC.

This chain connects TRBV10-3 to TRBJ2-1; TRBD2 agrees at 7 bases. The CDR3 runs 14 residues. CDR1 and CDR2 (germline): ENHRY, SYGVKD. Trimming at V came to 2 bases and at J to 6 bases, leaving 4 bases not matched to a gene. The CDR3 protein is CAISEPSGPNEQFF. CDR3 DNA sequence: TGTGCCATCAGTGAGCCTAGCGGACCCAATGAGCAGTTCTTC.

V usage is TRBV3-1 (or the pseudogene TRBV3-2) and J usage is TRBJ2-7, with 8 bases lining up with TRBD1. The germline CDR1 and CDR2 sequences are LGHDT and YNNKEL (reference sequence). The length of the CDR3 is 14 residues. Trimming removed 3 bases from V and 6 bases from J; junction bases left unmatched: 7. The CDR3 DNA sequence: TGTGCCAGCAGCCACTCTCACAGGGGGAGCGAGCAGTACTTC. The encoded protein is CASSHSHRGSEQYF.

The chain joins TRBV7-2 to TRBJ2-7; TRBD2 agrees at 10 bases. CDR3 length equals 16 residues. V shed 2 bases and J 4 bases; nucleotides not matched to a gene: 8. Germline CDR1 and CDR2: SGHTA and FQGNSA. The CDR3 bases are TGTGCCAGCAGCTTAACGAGTCTAGCGGGAGCTTACGAGCAGTACTTC. The encoded protein is CASSLTSLAGAYEQYF.

The chain combines TRBV12-3 or TRBV12-4 with TRBJ2-3; D not resolved. Trimming removed 3 bases at V and 4 bases at J, with 2 bases between. The CDR3 length is 11 residues. Here the CDR3 reads CASSFADTQYF. The CDR3 DNA is TGTGCCAGCAGTTTCGCAGATACGCAGTATTTT.

This clone was recorded only once. This chain connects TRBV18 to TRBJ2-5; TRBD1 aligns across 8 bases. The CDR3 is 16 residues long. Trimming took 6 bases from V and 3 from J; bases not matched to a gene: 12. CDR1 and CDR2 (germline): KGHSH, LQKENI. The CDR3 nucleotides are TGTGCCAGCTCCTCTCGGACAGGGTCGATTGAAGAGACCCAGTACTTC. This sequence encodes CASSSRTGSIEETQYF.

V and J are TRBV24-1 and TRBJ2-3; possible D gene TRBD2, 7 bases. Trimming removed 2 bases from V and 3 bases from J, with 26 bases in between. This CDR3 region has 20 residues. Germline CDR1 and CDR2: KGHDR and SFDVKD. CDR3 bases: TGTGCCACCAGTGATTCGATAACGGCCTATGAGGGGGGGAGGACAGATACGCAGTATTTT. Its translation is CATSDSITAYEGGRTDTQYF.

This clone was detected only once. V is TRBV2 and J is TRBJ1-2, with D possibly matching TRBD1 (5 bases). The CDR3 spans 13 residues. Germline CDR1 and CDR2: SNHLY and FYNNEI. The germline V and J ends were trimmed by 6 bases and 8 bases, with 16 bases remaining between them. CDR3 region: CASRAGTQSGYTF. CDR3 coding DNA: TGTGCCAGCAGAGCCGGGACCCAATCCGGCTACACCTTC.

V gene TRBV19 combines with J gene TRBJ1-3; the D is unclear. V was pared by 8 bases and J by 0 bases, with 11 bases between. The germline V gene has CDR1 LNHDA and CDR2 SQIVND (reference sequence). The length of the CDR3 is 14 residues. Here the CDR3 DNA reads TGTGCCAGTGCCCTTCGCCCCTCTGGAAACACCATATATTTT. This codes for CASALRPSGNTIYF.

The genes are TRBV21-1 and TRBJ2-7; TRBD1 reflects the table's D call only, with no check against the DNA. TRBV21-1 is listed as a pseudogene. The CDR3 is 13 residues long. CDR3 in DNA: TGTGCCAGCTTACAGGGCCGGTCCTACGAGCAGTACTTC. It encodes CASLQGRSYEQYF.

The genes are TRBV27 and TRBJ2-4; 8 bases are a match to TRBD2. Germline CDR1 reads MNHEY; CDR2 reads SMNVEV (reference sequence). The V segment lost 6 bases and the J segment 4 bases; nucleotides outside the gene matches: 5. The CDR3 contains 14 residues. The CDR3 coding sequence is TGTGCCAGCAGGCCCGGACTAGCAAAAAACATTCAGTACTTC. It translates to CASRPGLAKNIQYF.

This clone was recorded a few times. The V call is TRBV6-1, the J call TRBJ1-1; 9 nucleotides match TRBD1. The CDR3 has 16 amino acids. CDR1 and CDR2 (germline): MNHNS, SASEGT. V was pared by 4 bases and J by 7 bases, with 13 bases of the junction left unmatched. CDR3 in DNA: TGTGCCAGCAGTGGTCCCGGGACAGGGTTGGGAATTGAAGCTTTCTTT. This translates into CASSGPGTGLGIEAFF.

The chain links TRBV4-1 to TRBJ1-2; the D is unclear. Trimming stripped 0 bases from V and 4 bases from J, with 24 bases between. Germline V CDR1 and CDR2: MGHRA, YSYEKL. CDR3 size: 19 residues. In DNA form, the CDR3 reads TGCGCCAGCAGCCAAGAAGAAGGAAATTGGCGAGGGAGTAGCTATGGCTACACCTTC. Translation gives CASSQEEGNWRGSSYGYTF.

The chain combines TRBV9 with TRBJ2-3; 8 bases match TRBD1. CDR3 length: 15 residues. Germline CDR1 and CDR2: SGDLS and YYNGEE. V lost 2 bases to trimming and J lost 4 bases; unmatched junction nucleotides: 6. The CDR3 is CASSVSGGASDTQYF. In DNA, the CDR3 is TGTGCCAGCAGCGTTTCAGGGGGCGCATCAGATACGCAGTATTTT.

The CDR3 reads CASSLSSRGSGANVLTF. In nucleotides, the CDR3 is TGCGCCAGCAGCTTAAGTAGTAGGGGTTCCGGGGCCAACGTCCTGACTTTC. V gene TRBV5-1 combines with J gene TRBJ2-6; possible D gene TRBD1, 5 bases. V lost 2 bases, J lost 4 bases, and 16 bases lay in between. Germline V gene lookup returns CDR1 SGHRS and CDR2 YFSETQ. The CDR3 consists of 17 residues.

This sequence joins TRBV10-3 and TRBJ1-6, with 7 bases fitting TRBD1. CDR1 and CDR2 from the germline V gene are ENHRY and SYGVKD. Unmatched junction bases numbered 8, after V lost 4 bases and J lost 8 bases. The CDR3 is 15 amino acids. CDR3 DNA sequence: TGTGCCATCAGTGTTCGACAGGGACTAGATTCACCCCTCCACTTT. Its protein is CAISVRQGLDSPLHF.

This clone was picked up one time. The rearrangement links TRBV5-4 to TRBJ2-1, with TRBD2 matching over 11 bases. Germline V lookup: CDR1 SGHNT, CDR2 YYREEE (reference sequence). V lost 4 bases to trimming and J lost 6 bases; unmatched junction nucleotides: 12. The CDR3 extends over 17 amino acids. CDR3 loop: CASSPTSGDPFFNEQFF. The DNA of the CDR3 is TGTGCCAGCAGCCCGACTAGCGGGGACCCCTTTTTCAATGAGCAGTTCTTC.

This chain links TRBV30 with TRBJ2-1; a possible D gene is TRBD1 (6 bases). The CDR3 has 14 residues. Trimming shortened V by 4 bases and J by 8 bases, and 18 bases separated the two germline ends. CDR1 is GTSNPN and CDR2 is SVGIG in the germline V gene (reference sequence). The CDR3 reads CAWTRGHRVDEQFF. As DNA, the CDR3 is TGTGCCTGGACTCGGGGACACCGTGTCGATGAGCAGTTCTTC.